Sequencing of this TCR beta chain was carried out in a study of cytomegalovirus exposure and HLA in healthy donors. The CDR3 totals 14 residues. V gave up 0 bases and J gave up 3 bases; unmatched junction bases: 3. Germline V gives CDR1 SGDLS, CDR2 YYNGEE. On this clone itself: What it binds is not known.

Findings and caveats of the study: A few chains linked to CMV were shown in vitro to be specific for CMV antigens. Later, an analysis found that TCR clusters from the first cohort tended to co-occur in the 90 to 150 validation repertoires.

From the roughly 120-subject validation cohort, which was separate from the roughly 670-subject first cohort, the donors were drawn. Assay used: immunoSEQ multiplex PCR; TCRdb lists only in-frame clones, some missing. The repertoire includes fewer than 75,000 clones, roughly 96% of them detected once, and 3% to 3.5% sits in the top ten. This TCR came from a man between 18 and 29 years old in good health and CMV-seronegative. The genes are TRBV9 and TRBJ2-7; 7 bases agree with TRBD1. The sample consisted of PBMCs. CDR3 residues: CASSVVPGGYEQYF. CDR3 DNA: TGTGCCAGCAGCGTAGTTCCAGGGGGCTACGAGCAGTACTTC.